A selection of T cell receptor beta chains follows, all from one sample in a study of CD8+CD57+ T cells in acquired aplastic anemia. TCRdb re-called the reads with MiXCR, one entry per CDR3 protein. The table has around 170,000 distinct CDR3 sequences, 40% to 55% seen once; the top ten hold around 9.7%. The sample comprised sorted CD4+, CD8+, or CD8+CD57+ T cells (not recorded which) from PBMCs. These receptors all stem from a human donor with aplastic anemia. Each CDR3 is given with its conserved first and last residue. Fields, in order: J gene, D gene, clone size, V gene, CDR3 protein, CDR3 DNA. The D gene is left open where the match is weak. Size is omitted from some rows. Given values are once, few, many or a class for expanded clones.

J: TRBJ1-1; D: -; size: many; V: TRBV7-9; CDR3: CASSLTVEAFF; DNA: TGTGCCAGCAGCTTGACTGTTGAAGCTTTCTTT
J: TRBJ2-7; D: TRBD1; size: many; V: TRBV10-3; CDR3: CAIRGTGSSYEQYF; DNA: TGTGCCATCAGGGGGACAGGTTCCTCCTACGAGCAGTACTTC
J: TRBJ1-6; D: -; size: many; V: TRBV27; CDR3: CASSLQNSPLHF; DNA: TGTGCCAGCAGTTTACAAAATTCACCCCTCCACTTT
J: TRBJ1-6; D: TRBD1; size: once; V: TRBV5-1; CDR3: CASSPSGGASYNSPLHF; DNA: TGCGCCAGCAGCCCTTCAGGGGGCGCGTCCTATAATTCACCCCTCCACTTT
J: TRBJ2-1; D: -; size: -; V: TRBV10-2; CDR3: CASGYPNEQFF; DNA: TGCGCCAGCGGATACCCCAATGAGCAGTTCTTC
J: TRBJ2-3; D: TRBD2; size: -; V: TRBV6-5; CDR3: CASSYGLAGVSDTQYF; DNA: TGTGCCAGCAGTTACGGTCTAGCGGGAGTATCAGATACGCAGTATTTT
J: TRBJ1-2; D: -; size: few; V: TRBV24-1; CDR3: CATSDLSGVGYTF; DNA: TGTGCCACCAGTGACCTTTCGGGGGTAGGCTACACCTTC
J: TRBJ2-5; D: TRBD1; size: -; V: TRBV10-2; CDR3: CASRDRGLGSETQYF; DNA: TGCGCCAGCAGAGACAGGGGGCTAGGATCAGAGACCCAGTACTTC
J: TRBJ1-4; D: -; size: -; V: TRBV28; CDR3: CASSPIQATNEKLFF; DNA: TGTGCCAGCAGTCCAATACAAGCAACTAATGAAAAACTGTTTTTT
J: TRBJ1-1; D: -; size: -; V: TRBV2; CDR3: CASHNREEAFF; DNA: TGTGCCAGCCACAACAGGGAAGAGGCTTTCTTT
J: TRBJ2-7; D: TRBD2; size: -; V: TRBV7-3; CDR3: CASRQTSGSSYEQYF; DNA: TGTGCCAGCAGACAAACTAGCGGAAGCTCCTACGAGCAGTACTTC
J: TRBJ1-1; D: TRBD1; size: -; V: TRBV10-1; CDR3: CASSRTTGEDTEAFF; DNA: TGCGCCAGCAGTCGAACGACAGGGGAGGACACTGAAGCTTTCTTT
J: TRBJ1-1; D: TRBD1; size: -; V: TRBV10-2; CDR3: CASSRGQGAEAFF; DNA: TGCGCCAGCAGCCGCGGACAGGGTGCTGAAGCTTTCTTT
J: TRBJ2-3; D: TRBD1; size: -; V: TRBV2; CDR3: CASSPWTGDSTDTQYF; DNA: TGTGCCAGCAGTCCCTGGACAGGGGATAGTACAGATACGCAGTATTTT
J: TRBJ2-3; D: TRBD1; size: many; V: TRBV5-4; CDR3: CASSLPGQGTDTQYF; DNA: TGTGCCAGCAGCTTGCCCGGACAGGGAACAGATACGCAGTATTTT
J: TRBJ2-5; D: TRBD1; size: many; V: TRBV11-3; CDR3: CASSLATGGRETQYF; DNA: TGTGCCAGCAGCTTAGCCACAGGGGGCCGGGAGACCCAGTACTTC
J: TRBJ1-2; D: -; size: -; V: TRBV2; CDR3: CASSDRKLLDGYTF; DNA: TGTGCCAGCAGTGATAGGAAGTTATTAGATGGCTACACCTTC
J: TRBJ2-2; D: -; size: many; V: TRBV2; CDR3: CASKIANTGELFF; DNA: TGTGCCAGCAAAATCGCCAACACCGGGGAGCTGTTTTTT